This TCR beta chain was observed in a study of shared clonotypes between healthy human individuals. Study observations and caveats: Across a handful of donors, naive CD4 shared 5% to 6.5%, naive CD8 around 4%, memory CD4 roughly 2.3%, memory CD8 under 0.5%.

Measured with immunoSEQ multiplex PCR; TCRdb has only the in-frame clones, and not every one. The data hold around 2,000,000 clones, with 90% to 95% observed a single time. The ends were cut back, 0 bases at V and 4 bases at J, with 10 bases in the middle. Germline V gene sequence: CDR1 MNHEY, CDR2 SMNVEV (reference sequence). CDR3 length: 14 amino acids. In the case of this clone: Its antigen is still unknown.

CD8 cells regarded as naive lacked CD45RO, were positively chosen for CCR7, and omitted terminally differentiated effector memory CD45RA+ cells. There were no recent acute infections or vaccinations among the donors, who were healthy HIV-negative adults. The donor cohort consisted entirely of Caucasian adults residing in Nashville, Tennessee. The chain combines TRBV27 with TRBJ2-7, with a tentative D call TRBD1 (5 bases). The TCR comes from a man aged 18 to 29 in good health. Some clones in this sample may be carry-over from other donors' samples. Source material: naive CD8+ T cells from PBMCs. In DNA, the CDR3 is TGTGCCAGCAGTTTATCGACGGCAGGGTACGAGCAGTACTTC. Its translation is CASSLSTAGYEQYF.